A selection of T cell receptor beta chains follows, all from one sample in a study of Graves' ophthalmopathy and Graves' hyperthyroidism. TCRdb itself ran the multiplex PCR reads through MiXCR, one entry per CDR3 protein. The sample consists of hundreds of thousands of distinct CDR3 sequences, around 20% of them appearing once. Sequenced: peripheral blood. All receptors come from a young woman with stable Graves' hyperthyroidism. Both conserved end residues are part of each CDR3. D genes are given only for firm matches. The listing skips clone size in some rows; elsewhere it reads once, few, many or a size class.

>TRBD1|TRBV10-3|TRBJ1-6|many
TGTGCCATCAGTCCGACAGGGTTTGAATCACCCCTCCACTTT
CAISPTGFESPLHF
>TRBD2|TRBV11-1|TRBJ2-7|many
TGTGCCAGCAGCTCCGGGACTAGCGGGATTGGGGTACGCTACGAGCAGTACTTC
CASSSGTSGIGVRYEQYF
>TRBD2|TRBV6-2/TRBV6-3|TRBJ2-5|many
TGTGCCAGCAGTTACGGCCTAGCGGGAGGACAAGAGACCCAGTACTTC
CASSYGLAGGQETQYF
>TRBD1|TRBV30|TRBJ2-5|few
TGTGCCTGGAGTTTCCCGACAGGGGCTGGCGAGACCCAGTACTTC
CAWSFPTGAGETQYF
>NA|TRBV6-2/TRBV6-3|TRBJ1-1|many
TGTGCCAGCAGTTACTCGGATGACCCCGCGAGGACTGAAGCTTTCTTT
CASSYSDDPARTEAFF
>NA|TRBV20-1|TRBJ1-3|many
TGCAGTGCTCCGGACCCGGACTCTGGAAACACCATATATTTT
CSAPDPDSGNTIYF
>NA|TRBV14|TRBJ1-1|many
TGTGCCAGCAGCCAAGTGGAGGGGGCTGAAGCTTTCTTT
CASSQVEGAEAFF
>NA|TRBV28|TRBJ1-5|NA
TGTGCCTGCAGCCATACAGGGAACAATCAGCCCCAGCATTTT
CACSHTGNNQPQHF
>NA|TRBV12-3/TRBV12-4|TRBJ2-7|NA
TGTGCCAGCAGTCCAGCGGCGCGCTACGAGCAGTACTTC
CASSPAARYEQYF
>TRBD1|TRBV2|TRBJ2-5|NA
TGTGCCAGCGGGACAGGGCGATTTTTC
CASGTGRFF
>NA|TRBV12-3/TRBV12-4|TRBJ2-7|many
TGTGCCAGCAGTTTAAAGTTCCTGGCAGTGCAGTACTTC
CASSLKFLAVQYF
>NA|TRBV5-1|TRBJ2-7|few
TGCGCCAGCAGCTTGGGTCGCACCCAATCCTACGAGCAGTACTTC
CASSLGRTQSYEQYF
>NA|TRBV15|TRBJ1-2|NA
TGTGCCACCAGCAGAGATAAGGAGGCGGGTGGCTACACCTTC
CATSRDKEAGGYTF
>TRBD2|TRBV11-2|TRBJ2-5|NA
TGTGTCAGCAGCCCACTAGCGGGAGGTGAGACCCAGTACTTC
CVSSPLAGGETQYF
>NA|TRBV19|TRBJ1-2|NA
TGTGCCGGAAAAGGTGAGGGAGGCTACACCTTC
CAGKGEGGYTF
>TRBD1|TRBV30|TRBJ1-2|many
TGTGCCTGGACAGGGGGAAACTATGGCTACACCTTC
CAWTGGNYGYTF
>TRBD2|TRBV29-1|TRBJ2-5|many
TGCAGCGTCGGACTAGCTTGGGAGACCCAGTACTTC
CSVGLAWETQYF
>NA|TRBV6-1|TRBJ1-1|once
TGTGCCGGCAGTCAATATTTGCACAACACTGAAGCTTTCTTT
CAGSQYLHNTEAFF
>NA|TRBV5-5|TRBJ2-5|many
TGTGCCAGCACCTCAAGTGGCGTAGAGACCCAGTACTTC
CASTSSGVETQYF
>NA|TRBV15|TRBJ1-2|many
TGTGCCACCAGCAGAGATCAGGCAAGGAGACACTATGGCTACACCTTC
CATSRDQARRHYGYTF
>TRBD1|TRBV2|TRBJ2-7|NA
TGTGCCAGCAGTGCTCAGGGGGTTGTCTACGAGCAGTACTTC
CASSAQGVVYEQYF
>NA|TRBV2|TRBJ2-5|many
TGTGCCAGCCAACGGGAGAACCAAGAGACCCAGTACTTC
CASQRENQETQYF
>NA|TRBV6-1|TRBJ2-7|NA
TGTGCCAGCAGTCCCCCGTTGACCCACGAGCAGTACTTC
CASSPPLTHEQYF
>TRBD2|TRBV7-2|TRBJ2-7|many
TGTGCCAGCAGCATAGCGGGAGGCTTAAGGTACGAGCAGTACTTC
CASSIAGGLRYEQYF
>NA|TRBV5-1|TRBJ2-5|few
TGCGCCAGCAGAGAGCATCCTGGACAAGAGACCCAGTACTTC
CASREHPGQETQYF
>NA|TRBV6-1|TRBJ2-5|NA
TGTGCCAGCCTCCATGAAACAGGGCGGGAGACCCAGTACTTC
CASLHETGRETQYF
>NA|TRBV7-8|TRBJ1-1|many
TGTGCCAGCAGCTTACGTGAGGGGAGGAGTGAAGCTTTCTTT
CASSLREGRSEAFF
>NA|TRBV4-1|TRBJ2-5|many
TGCGCCAGCAGCCAGTGGCGGCAGGGGGGGGAAGAGACCCAGTACTTC
CASSQWRQGGEETQYF
>TRBD2|TRBV11-2|TRBJ2-2|NA
TGTGCCAGCAGATCGGGACTAGCGGGAGGGGACACCGGGGAGCTGTTTTTT
CASRSGLAGGDTGELFF
>TRBD2|TRBV27|TRBJ2-7|many
TGTGCCAGCAGTCCCGGGACTAGCCCAACCTACGAGCAGTACTTC
CASSPGTSPTYEQYF
>NA|TRBV6-5|TRBJ1-3|many
TGTGCCAGCAGTCCAACTACTGGAAACACCATATATTTT
CASSPTTGNTIYF
>TRBD1|TRBV14|TRBJ1-1|NA
TGTGCCAGCAGCCGGTTGACAGGGAATACTGAAGCTTTCTTT
CASSRLTGNTEAFF
>TRBD2|TRBV12-3/TRBV12-4|TRBJ2-5|many
TGTGCCAGCAGTCGACTAGCGGGAGCGGAGACCCAGTACTTC
CASSRLAGAETQYF
>NA|TRBV6-2/TRBV6-3|TRBJ2-3|many
TGTGCCAGCAGTGACCCGGGGCGGCAGTATTTT
CASSDPGRQYF
>NA|TRBV15|TRBJ1-1|NA
TGTGCCACCAGCAGAGATCGATGGGACGCACTCACTGAAGCTTTCTTT
CATSRDRWDALTEAFF
>NA|TRBV2|TRBJ1-2|many
TGTGCCAGCAGTGAAACAGGCCTCTCCCGAGGCTACACCTTC
CASSETGLSRGYTF
>NA|TRBV12-3/TRBV12-4|TRBJ1-2|many
TGTGCCAGCAGCCCTCGAAGGCTACCTAGCTATGGCTACACCTTC
CASSPRRLPSYGYTF
>TRBD1|TRBV6-5|TRBJ2-7|many
TGTGCCAGCAGGGTAACAGGGGGAAGCTCCTACGAGCAGTACTTC
CASRVTGGSSYEQYF
>TRBD1|TRBV28|TRBJ2-7|many
TGTGCCAGCAGTTCTGCCAGGGGGCTTATATCGTCCGAGCAGTACTTC
CASSSARGLISSEQYF
>NA|TRBV27|TRBJ2-5|many
TGTGCCAGCAGACAGGGCCTCCAAGAGACCCAGTACTTC
CASRQGLQETQYF
>TRBD2|TRBV28|TRBJ2-7|many
TGTGCCAGCTCCCTATCTACCGGATTCGGGACTAGCCTAGACGAGCAGTACTTC
CASSLSTGFGTSLDEQYF
>NA|TRBV7-6|TRBJ2-5|many
TGTGCCAGCAGCTCACCTCTTAAGGCTAGGGGAGAGACCCAGTACTTC
CASSSPLKARGETQYF
>TRBD2|TRBV7-8|TRBJ2-2|NA
TGTGCCAGCAGCCTCCTAGCGGGAGCCAGCGGGGAGCTGTTTTTT
CASSLLAGASGELFF
>TRBD2|TRBV12-3/TRBV12-4|TRBJ2-7|NA
TGTGCCAGCAGTTTTGGGGCAGCGGGAGGACCGATTCACGAGCAGTACTTC
CASSFGAAGGPIHEQYF
>NA|TRBV29-1|TRBJ2-7|many
TGCAGCGTTGAAGATAACGGGGTGCAGGACGAGCAGTACTTC
CSVEDNGVQDEQYF
>NA|TRBV27|TRBJ2-7|many
TGTGCCAGCAACAATGCAGGGTCCTCGGGAGAGCAGTACTTC
CASNNAGSSGEQYF
>NA|TRBV7-2|TRBJ1-5|NA
TGTGCCAGCAGTAAGTATGCGGGGGACAATCAGCCCCAGCATTTT
CASSKYAGDNQPQHF